These 10 T cell receptor beta chains came from one sample sequenced in a study of cytomegalovirus exposure and HLA in healthy donors. The PCR made use of 60 Vbeta and 13 Jbeta primers. Produced via immunoSEQ multiplex PCR; TCRdb's table is partial and in-frame only. The data hold more than 150,000 clones, with 75% to 90% observed a single time. The specimen was PBMCs. The source is a woman between 45 and 65 years old in good health and CMV-seropositive.

This chain joins TRBV6-1 and TRBJ2-1, with 13 bases aligning to TRBD2. V lost 4 bases to trimming and J lost 7 bases; unmatched junction nucleotides: 4. CDR3 length: 15 amino acids. Germline values: CDR1 MNHNS, CDR2 SASEGT. CDR3: CASSAGTSGVNEQFF. The CDR3 coding sequence is TGTGCCAGCAGTGCGGGGACTAGCGGGGTAAATGAGCAGTTCTTC.

CDR3: CASSTGHTYGYTF. CDR3 bases: TGTGCCAGCAGCACGGGACATACCTATGGCTACACCTTC. The chain couples TRBV4-2 to TRBJ1-2; D may be TRBD1 (6 bases). V lost 5 bases, J lost 4 bases, and 11 bases lay in between. CDR3 size: 13 residues. Germline CDR1 LGHNA, CDR2 YNFKEQ.

This clone was counted a single time. The chain uses TRBV11-1 and TRBJ2-7, with 10 positions matching TRBD2. The CDR3 length is 16 residues. From germline, CDR1 is SGHAT and CDR2 FQDESV (reference sequence). Trimming at V came to 1 base and at J to 4 bases, leaving 7 bases not matched to a gene. The CDR3 loop is CASSLEPSGGSYEQYF. The CDR3 DNA follows: TGTGCCAGCAGCTTAGAACCTAGCGGGGGATCGTACGAGCAGTACTTC.

The CDR3 protein is CASSLGGGESYEQYF. The CDR3 DNA reads as TGCGCCAGCAGCTTGGGCGGGGGGGAGTCCTACGAGCAGTACTTC. The chain links TRBV5-1 to TRBJ2-7, with 9 bases identical to TRBD2. The V gene's germline CDR1 is SGHRS and CDR2 YFSETQ. V trimming: 0 bases; J trimming: 1 base; junction bases outside the gene matches: 2. This CDR3 is built from 15 residues.

This clone has a single count. The rearrangement joins TRBV11-3 to TRBJ2-1; tentatively, D is TRBD1 (6 bases). CDR1 SGHNT and CDR2 YENEEA come from the germline V gene. CDR3 size: 16 residues. With 1 base removed from V and 7 bases from J, the gap between germline ends came to 17 bases. The CDR3 DNA reads TGTGCCAGCAGCTTAGGTACGGTCAGGGGCTATAATGAGCAGTTCTTC. Its translation is CASSLGTVRGYNEQFF.

The gene calls are TRBV5-4 and TRBJ2-1; TRBD1 matches at 7 bases. V trimming: 4 bases; J trimming: 3 bases; junction bases outside the gene matches: 10. The germline V gene has CDR1 SGHNT and CDR2 YYREEE (reference sequence). The CDR3 spans 16 residues. CDR3 residues: CASSAYRDRRYNEQFF. CDR3 in DNA: TGTGCCAGCAGCGCCTACAGGGACAGACGCTACAATGAGCAGTTCTTC.

Only a few counts were recorded for this clone. The genes are TRBV6-6 and TRBJ1-4, with 9 bases identical to TRBD1. This CDR3 region has 14 residues. Germline lookup yields CDR1 MNHNY and CDR2 SVGAGI (reference sequence). The junction had 3 bases not matched to a gene; V was cut back by 6 bases and J by 4 bases. DNA for the CDR3: TGTGCCAGCAGGAGGACAGGGGTTAATGAAAAACTGTTTTTT. Translation: CASRRTGVNEKLFF.

Only one count was recorded for this clone. The chain recombines TRBV11-3 with TRBJ2-7; 7 bases match TRBD1. This CDR3 is 14 amino acids long. V lost 5 bases to trimming and J lost 6 bases; unmatched junction nucleotides: 10. Germline CDR1 and CDR2: SGHNT and YENEEA. CDR3 region: CASSLRQGSGEQYF. DNA of the CDR3: TGTGCCAGCAGCCTGAGACAGGGATCGGGCGAGCAGTACTTC.

The chain has TRBV7-2 and TRBJ1-2; no clear D. Between the trimmed V and J ends, which lost 5 bases and 8 bases, there was a span of 15 bases. CDR3 size: 13 residues. Germline V lookup: CDR1 SGHTA, CDR2 FQGNSA. CDR3 region: CASSPGRNSGYTF. DNA for the CDR3: TGTGCCAGCAGCCCAGGCCGGAACTCGGGCTACACCTTC.

This chain connects TRBV18 to TRBJ1-3; no clear D gene. The V and J ends lost 2 bases and 0 bases respectively, with 14 bases between them. The CDR3 spans 17 residues. The germline V gene encodes CDR1 KGHSH and CDR2 LQKENI. In DNA form, the CDR3 reads TGTGCCAGCTCACCATCCGAGGCAGACCTCTCTGGAAACACCATATATTTT. Translated, it gives CASSPSEADLSGNTIYF.